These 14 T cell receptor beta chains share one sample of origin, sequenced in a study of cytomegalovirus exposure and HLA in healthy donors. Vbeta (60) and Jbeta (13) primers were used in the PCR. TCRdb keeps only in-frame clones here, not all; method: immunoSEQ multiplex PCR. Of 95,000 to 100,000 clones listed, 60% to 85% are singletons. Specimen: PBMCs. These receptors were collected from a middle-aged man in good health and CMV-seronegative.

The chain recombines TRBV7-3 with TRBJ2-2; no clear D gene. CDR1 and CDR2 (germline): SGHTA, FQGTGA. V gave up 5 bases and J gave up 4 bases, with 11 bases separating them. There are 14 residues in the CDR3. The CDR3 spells CASSPATGTGELFF. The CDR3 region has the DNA TGTGCCAGCAGCCCAGCGACGGGCACCGGGGAGCTGTTTTTT.

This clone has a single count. The CDR3 DNA is TGCGCCAGCAGCCTATCTCCTAGCGGCGGTACCGGGGAGCTGTTTTTT. Its translation is CASSLSPSGGTGELFF. The rearrangement uses TRBV4-1 and TRBJ2-2; 7 bases fit TRBD2. Per the germline V gene, CDR1 is MGHRA and CDR2 is YSYEKL. The ends lost 4 bases at V and 5 bases at J; junction bases unmatched: 10. This CDR3 contains 16 residues.

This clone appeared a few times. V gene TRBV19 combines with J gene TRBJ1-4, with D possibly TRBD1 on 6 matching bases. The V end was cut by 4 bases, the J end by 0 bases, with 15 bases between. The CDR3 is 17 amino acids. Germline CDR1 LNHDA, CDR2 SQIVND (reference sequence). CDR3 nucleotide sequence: TGTGCCAGTAGTAAAAACAGGGTCGGGCCAACTAATGAAAAACTGTTTTTT. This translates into CASSKNRVGPTNEKLFF.

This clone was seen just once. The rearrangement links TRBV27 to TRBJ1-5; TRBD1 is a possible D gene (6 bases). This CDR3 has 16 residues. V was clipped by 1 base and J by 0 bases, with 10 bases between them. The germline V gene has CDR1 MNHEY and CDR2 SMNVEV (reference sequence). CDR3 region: CASSLWGTLSNQPQHF. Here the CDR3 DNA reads TGTGCCAGCAGTTTATGGGGGACACTTAGCAATCAGCCCCAGCATTTT.

CDR3 sequence reads: CASSSGTGISQPQHF. The CDR3 DNA reads as TGTGCCAGCAGTTCGGGGACAGGGATAAGTCAGCCCCAGCATTTT. The rearrangement joins TRBV7-9 to TRBJ1-5; TRBD1 agrees at 9 bases. The CDR3 is 15 amino acids. The V gene's germline CDR1 is SEHNR and CDR2 FQNEAQ (reference sequence). Trimming removed 6 bases from V and 6 bases from J; junction bases left unmatched: 9.

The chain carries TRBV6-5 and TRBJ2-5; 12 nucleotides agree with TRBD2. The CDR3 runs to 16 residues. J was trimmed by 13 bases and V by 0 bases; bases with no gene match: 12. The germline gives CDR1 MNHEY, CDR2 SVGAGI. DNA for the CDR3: TGTGCCAGCAGTTACTCGAACCCCGGGACTAGCGGGTTCGTGTACTTC. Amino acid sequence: CASSYSNPGTSGFVYF.

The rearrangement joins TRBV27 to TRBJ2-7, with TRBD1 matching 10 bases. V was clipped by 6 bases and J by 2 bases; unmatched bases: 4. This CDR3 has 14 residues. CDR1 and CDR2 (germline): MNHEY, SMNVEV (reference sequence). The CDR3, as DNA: TGTGCCAGCAGAACCGGGACAGGGGCCTACGAGCAGTACTTC. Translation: CASRTGTGAYEQYF.

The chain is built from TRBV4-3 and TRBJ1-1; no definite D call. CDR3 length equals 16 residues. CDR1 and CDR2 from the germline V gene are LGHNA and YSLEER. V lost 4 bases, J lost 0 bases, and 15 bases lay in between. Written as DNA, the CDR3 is TGCGCCAGCAGCCCGGGGAGGGCCTACTTGAACACTGAAGCTTTCTTT. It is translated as CASSPGRAYLNTEAFF.

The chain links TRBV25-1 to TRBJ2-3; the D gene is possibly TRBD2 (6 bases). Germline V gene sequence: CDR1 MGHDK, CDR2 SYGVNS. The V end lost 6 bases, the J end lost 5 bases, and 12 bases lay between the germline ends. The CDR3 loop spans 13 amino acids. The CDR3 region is CASRSGAVDTQYF. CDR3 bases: TGTGCCAGCAGATCGGGAGCAGTAGATACGCAGTATTTT.

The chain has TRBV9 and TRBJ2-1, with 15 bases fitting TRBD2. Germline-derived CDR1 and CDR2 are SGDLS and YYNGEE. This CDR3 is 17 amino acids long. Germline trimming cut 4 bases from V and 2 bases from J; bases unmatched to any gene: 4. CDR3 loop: CASSKGTSGGPYNEQFF. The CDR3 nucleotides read TGTGCCAGCAGCAAAGGGACTAGCGGGGGGCCCTACAATGAGCAGTTCTTC.

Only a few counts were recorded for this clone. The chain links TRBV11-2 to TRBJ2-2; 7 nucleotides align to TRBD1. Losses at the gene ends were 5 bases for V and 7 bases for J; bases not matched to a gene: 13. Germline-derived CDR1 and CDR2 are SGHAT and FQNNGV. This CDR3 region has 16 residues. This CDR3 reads CASSHEGARGLGELFF. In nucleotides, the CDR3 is TGTGCCAGCAGCCATGAGGGGGCACGAGGGCTCGGGGAGCTGTTTTTT.

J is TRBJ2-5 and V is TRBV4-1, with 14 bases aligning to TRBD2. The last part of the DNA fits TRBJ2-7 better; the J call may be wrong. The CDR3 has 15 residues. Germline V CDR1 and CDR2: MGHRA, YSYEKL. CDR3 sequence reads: CASSQGTSGRTEQYF. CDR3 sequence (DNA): TGCGCCAGCAGCCAGGGGACTAGCGGGAGAACCGAGCAGTACTTC.

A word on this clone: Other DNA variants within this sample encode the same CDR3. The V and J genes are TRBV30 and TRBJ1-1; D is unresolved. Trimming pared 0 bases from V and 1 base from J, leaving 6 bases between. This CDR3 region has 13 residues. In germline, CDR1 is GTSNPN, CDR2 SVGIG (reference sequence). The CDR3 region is CAWSVGGNTEAFF. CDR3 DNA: TGTGCCTGGAGTGTAGGCGGGAACACTGAAGCTTTCTTT.

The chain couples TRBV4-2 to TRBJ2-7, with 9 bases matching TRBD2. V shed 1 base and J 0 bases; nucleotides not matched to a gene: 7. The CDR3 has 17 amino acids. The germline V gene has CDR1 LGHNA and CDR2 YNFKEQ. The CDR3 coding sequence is TGTGCCAGCAGCCAAGCGGCGCGCGGGGGGGCCTCCTACGAGCAGTACTTC. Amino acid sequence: CASSQAARGGASYEQYF.